Listed here are 3 T cell receptor beta chains from one sample, sequenced in a study of T cell repertoires in cytomegalovirus infection. Their antigen targets remain unknown. TCRdb re-derived calls from the reads in MiXCR, one entry per CDR3 protein. The profile shows approximately 310,000 distinct CDR3 sequences, 20% to 25% of them singletons. The specimen was cultured PBMCs, collected from culture after CMV antigen stimulation. These receptors were collected from a human donor in good health (CMV status not recorded). Some clones in this sample may be carry-over from other donors' samples.

This clonotype has more than one count but fewer than ten. This sequence joins TRBV20-1 and TRBJ2-7, with TRBD1 matching over 7 bases. CDR1 is DFQATT, CDR2 SNEGSKA, per germline (reference sequence). The J segment lost 1 base and the V segment lost 5 bases, leaving 8 bases of the junction unmatched. The CDR3 spans 14 residues. CDR3 DNA: TGCAGTGCTCCTTTATCGACAGGGTCCTACGAGCAGTACTTC. Amino acids: CSAPLSTGSYEQYF.

There are many counts of this clonotype. This chain links TRBV7-3 with TRBJ2-3, with 8 bases that match TRBD1. Germline CDR1 and CDR2: SGHTA and FQGTGA. V trimming: 5 bases; J trimming: 1 base; junction bases outside the gene matches: 8. This CDR3 region has 16 residues. In DNA, the CDR3 is TGTGCCAGCAGCAGAGGGGCGGGACAGGGCACAGATACGCAGTATTTT. Translating it yields CASSRGAGQGTDTQYF.

The sample holds a few counts of this clonotype. The J gene is TRBJ2-5, the V gene TRBV28; 9 positions match TRBD1. This CDR3 is built from 14 residues. J was trimmed by 5 bases and V by 6 bases; bases with no gene match: 7. CDR1 is MDHEN and CDR2 is SYDVKM in the germline V gene. The CDR3 coding sequence is TGTGCCAGCAGGACTGGGACAGGGTCGGAGACCCAGTACTTC. Its protein is CASRTGTGSETQYF.